This T cell receptor (beta chain) was recorded in a study of shared clonotypes between healthy human individuals. Study as a whole: Donor composition was a couple of women and a few men, aged 18 to 49.

V shed 4 bases, J shed 0 bases, and the junction held 4 bases outside the gene matches. The CDR3 length is 15 residues. The germline CDR1 and CDR2 sequences are MDHEN and SYDVKM. Per sorted-subset replicate PCR, input was roughly 200 ng DNA, representing around 30,000 T cell genomes. Only in-frame clones appear in the TCRdb table, and some are missing; sequencing was by immunoSEQ multiplex PCR. Of under 600,000 clones listed, less than 98% are singletons. As for this clone: Its antigen remains unidentified.

Findings of the study overall: Generation probabilities were higher for clonotypes shared across all four sorted-subset donors than for unshared ones.

Sequenced material: naive CD4+ T cells sorted from blood. Subset defined: CD45RA+ positively selected. This chain links TRBV28 with TRBJ2-7; 9 nucleotides agree with TRBD1. The sequence derives from a woman aged 25 to 39 in good health. As DNA, the CDR3 is TGTGCCAGCAGTTCGACGACAGGGGGCTCCTACGAGCAGTACTTC. This translates into CASSSTTGGSYEQYF.